Below, one TCR beta chain is given with its context. The antigen remains unidentified. CDR3 length: 18 amino acids. V gave up 0 bases and J gave up 3 bases, with 21 bases separating them. Germline V CDR1 and CDR2: MNHEY, SMNVEV (reference sequence). CD8 cells regarded as naive lacked CD45RO, were positively chosen for CCR7, and omitted terminally differentiated effector memory CD45RA+ cells. Here immunoSEQ multiplex PCR was the method, and the copy in TCRdb shows in-frame clones only, minus some. The data contain some 2.1 million clones, approximately 92% of them singletons. The record originates from a study of shared clonotypes between healthy human individuals. General study findings and limits: Compared with clonotypes that all four donors shared, non-shared clonotypes had lower generation probabilities. Sampling involved blood alone; tissue repertoires likely differ.

The chain couples TRBV27 to TRBJ2-7; D possibly matches TRBD1 or TRBD2 (5 bases each). The sequence derives from a man aged 18 to 29 in good health. Some clones in this sample may be carry-over from other donors' samples. The sample taken for sequencing was naive CD8+ T cells from PBMCs. The CDR3 region is CASSLSPIYRDAGYEQYF. In DNA, the CDR3 is TGTGCCAGCAGTTTATCCCCCATTTATAGGGACGCAGGCTACGAGCAGTACTTC.